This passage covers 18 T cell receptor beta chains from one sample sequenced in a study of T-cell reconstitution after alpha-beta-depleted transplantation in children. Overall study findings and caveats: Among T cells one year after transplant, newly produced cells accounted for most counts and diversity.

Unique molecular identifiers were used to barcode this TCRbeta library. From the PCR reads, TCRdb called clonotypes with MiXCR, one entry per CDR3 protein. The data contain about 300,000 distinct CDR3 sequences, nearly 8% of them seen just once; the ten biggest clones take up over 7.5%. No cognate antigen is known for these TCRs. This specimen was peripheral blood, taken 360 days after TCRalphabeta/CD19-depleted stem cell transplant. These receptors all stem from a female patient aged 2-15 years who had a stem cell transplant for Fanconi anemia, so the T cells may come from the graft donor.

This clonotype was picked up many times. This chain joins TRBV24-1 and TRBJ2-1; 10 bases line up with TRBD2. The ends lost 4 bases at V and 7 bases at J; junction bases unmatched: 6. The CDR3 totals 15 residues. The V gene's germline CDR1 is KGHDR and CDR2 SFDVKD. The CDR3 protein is CATSDSLAGVNEQFF. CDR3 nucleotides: TGTGCCACCAGTGACTCCCTAGCGGGAGTAAATGAGCAGTTCTTC.

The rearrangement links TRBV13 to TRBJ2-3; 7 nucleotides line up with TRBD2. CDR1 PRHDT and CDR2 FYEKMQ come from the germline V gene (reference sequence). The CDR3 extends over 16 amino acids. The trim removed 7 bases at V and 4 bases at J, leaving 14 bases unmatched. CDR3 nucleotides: TGTGCCAGCACCCTCCGGGTGACTAGCTCGGCAGATACGCAGTATTTT. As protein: CASTLRVTSSADTQYF.

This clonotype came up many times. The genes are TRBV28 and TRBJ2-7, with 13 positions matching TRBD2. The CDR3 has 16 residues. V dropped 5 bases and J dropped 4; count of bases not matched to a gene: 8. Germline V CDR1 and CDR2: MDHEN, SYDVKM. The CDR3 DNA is TGTGCCAGCAGTCTACGCCCGACTAGCGGGAGGTACGAGCAGTACTTC. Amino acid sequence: CASSLRPTSGRYEQYF.

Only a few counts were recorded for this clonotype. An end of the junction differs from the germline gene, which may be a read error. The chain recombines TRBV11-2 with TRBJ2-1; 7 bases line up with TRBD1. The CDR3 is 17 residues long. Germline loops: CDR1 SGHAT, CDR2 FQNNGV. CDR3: CASSLDHPTGLYYEQFF. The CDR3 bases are TGTGCCAGCAGCTTAGATCACCCGACAGGGCTCTACTATGAGCAGTTCTTC.

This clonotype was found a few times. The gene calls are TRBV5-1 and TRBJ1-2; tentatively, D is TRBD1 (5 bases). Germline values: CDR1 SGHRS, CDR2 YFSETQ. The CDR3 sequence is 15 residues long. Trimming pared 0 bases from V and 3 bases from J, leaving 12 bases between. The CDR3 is CASSLAAGQDYGYTF. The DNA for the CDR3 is TGCGCCAGCAGCTTGGCGGCGGGGCAGGACTATGGCTACACCTTC.

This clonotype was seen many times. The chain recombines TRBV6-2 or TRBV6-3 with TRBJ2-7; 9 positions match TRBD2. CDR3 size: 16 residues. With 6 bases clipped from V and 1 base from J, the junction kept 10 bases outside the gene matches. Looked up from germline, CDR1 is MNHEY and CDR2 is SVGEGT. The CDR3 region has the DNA TGTGCCAGCAGCCGATCGACTAGCGGCCCATCCTACGAGCAGTACTTC. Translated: CASSRSTSGPSYEQYF.

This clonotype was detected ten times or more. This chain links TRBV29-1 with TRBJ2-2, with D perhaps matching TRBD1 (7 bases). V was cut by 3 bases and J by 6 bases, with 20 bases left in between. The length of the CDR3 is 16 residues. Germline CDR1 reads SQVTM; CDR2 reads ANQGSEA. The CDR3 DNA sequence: TGCAGCGTTGAGGCCTTGGCAGGGGGGTATCCCGGGGAGCTGTTTTTT. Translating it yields CSVEALAGGYPGELFF.

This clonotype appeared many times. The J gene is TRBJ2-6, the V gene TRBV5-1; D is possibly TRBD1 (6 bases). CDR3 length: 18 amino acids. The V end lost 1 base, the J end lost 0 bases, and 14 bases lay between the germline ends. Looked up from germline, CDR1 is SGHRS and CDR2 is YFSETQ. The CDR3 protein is CASSLLTGINSGANVLTF. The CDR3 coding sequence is TGCGCCAGCAGCTTGTTGACAGGCATTAACTCTGGGGCCAACGTCCTGACTTTC.

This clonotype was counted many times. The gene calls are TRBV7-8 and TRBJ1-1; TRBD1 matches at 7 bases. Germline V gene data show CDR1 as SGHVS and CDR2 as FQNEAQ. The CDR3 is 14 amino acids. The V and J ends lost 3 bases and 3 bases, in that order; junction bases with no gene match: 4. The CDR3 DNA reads TGTGCCAGCAGCTTGACAGGGACGGACACTGAAGCTTTCTTT. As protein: CASSLTGTDTEAFF.

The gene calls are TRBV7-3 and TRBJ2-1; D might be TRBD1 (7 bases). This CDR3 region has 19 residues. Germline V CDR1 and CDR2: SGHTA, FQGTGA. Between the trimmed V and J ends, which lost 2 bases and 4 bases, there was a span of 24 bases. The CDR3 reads CASSLFIAGGIPQYNEQFF. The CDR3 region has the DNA TGTGCCAGCAGCTTATTCATTGCAGGGGGGATTCCGCAGTACAATGAGCAGTTCTTC. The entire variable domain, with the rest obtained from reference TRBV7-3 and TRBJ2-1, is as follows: GAGVSQTPSNKVTEKGKYVELRCDPISGHTALYWYRQSLGQGPEFLIYFQGTGAADDSGLPNDRFFAVRPEGSVSTLKIQRTERGDSAVYLCASSLFIAGGIPQYNEQFFGPGTRLTVL.

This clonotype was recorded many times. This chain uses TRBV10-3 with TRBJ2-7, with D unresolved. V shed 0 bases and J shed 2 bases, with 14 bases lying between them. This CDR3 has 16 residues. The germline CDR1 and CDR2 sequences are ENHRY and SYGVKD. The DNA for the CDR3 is TGTGCCATCAGTGAGTCAGATTCTTTTCTGCCCTACGAGCAGTACTTC. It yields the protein CAISESDSFLPYEQYF.

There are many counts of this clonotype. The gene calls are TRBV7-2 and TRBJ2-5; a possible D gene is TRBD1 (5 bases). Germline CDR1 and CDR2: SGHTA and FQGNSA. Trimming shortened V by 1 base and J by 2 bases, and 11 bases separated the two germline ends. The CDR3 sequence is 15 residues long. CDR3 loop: CASSLDLTAQETQYF. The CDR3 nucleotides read TGTGCCAGCAGCTTAGATTTGACAGCTCAAGAGACCCAGTACTTC.

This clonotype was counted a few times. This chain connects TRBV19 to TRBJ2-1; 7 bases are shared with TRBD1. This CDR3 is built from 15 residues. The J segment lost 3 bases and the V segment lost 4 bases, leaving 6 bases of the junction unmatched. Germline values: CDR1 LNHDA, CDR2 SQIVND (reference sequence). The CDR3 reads CASSTTGAHYNEQFF. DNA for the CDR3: TGTGCCAGTAGTACTACAGGGGCCCACTACAATGAGCAGTTCTTC.

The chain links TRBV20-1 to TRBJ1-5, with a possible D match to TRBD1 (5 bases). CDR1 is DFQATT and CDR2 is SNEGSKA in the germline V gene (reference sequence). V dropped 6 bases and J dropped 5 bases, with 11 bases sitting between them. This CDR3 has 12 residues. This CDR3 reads CSAGGRDQPQHF. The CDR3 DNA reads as TGCAGTGCCGGGGGTCGGGATCAGCCCCAGCATTTT.

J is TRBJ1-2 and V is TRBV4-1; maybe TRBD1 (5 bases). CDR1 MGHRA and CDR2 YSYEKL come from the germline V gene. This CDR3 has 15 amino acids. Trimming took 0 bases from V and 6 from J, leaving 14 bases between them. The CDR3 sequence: CASSQDLEWGHGYTF. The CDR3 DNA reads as TGCGCCAGCAGCCAAGATCTTGAGTGGGGCCATGGCTACACCTTC.

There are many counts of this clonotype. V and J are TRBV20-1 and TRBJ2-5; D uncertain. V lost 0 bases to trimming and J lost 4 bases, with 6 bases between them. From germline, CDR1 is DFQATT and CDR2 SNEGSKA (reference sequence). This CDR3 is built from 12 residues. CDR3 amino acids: CSARDRIETQYF. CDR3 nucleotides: TGCAGTGCTAGAGATCGCATAGAGACCCAGTACTTC.

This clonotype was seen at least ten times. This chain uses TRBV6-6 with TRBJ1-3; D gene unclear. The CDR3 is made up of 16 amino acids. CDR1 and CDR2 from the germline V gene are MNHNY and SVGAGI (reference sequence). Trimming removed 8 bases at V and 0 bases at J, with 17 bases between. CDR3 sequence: CASAIGPLSSGNTIYF. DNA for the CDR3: TGTGCCAGCGCAATCGGCCCGTTGAGCTCTGGAAACACCATATATTTT.

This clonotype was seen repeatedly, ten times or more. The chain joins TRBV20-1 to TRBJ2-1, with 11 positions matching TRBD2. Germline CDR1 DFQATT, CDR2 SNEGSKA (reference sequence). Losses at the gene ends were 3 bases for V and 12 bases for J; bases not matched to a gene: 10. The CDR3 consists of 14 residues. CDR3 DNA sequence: TGCAGTGCTAGGGGACTAGCGGAGGCCCCAAGGCAGTTCTTC. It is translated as CSARGLAEAPRQFF.